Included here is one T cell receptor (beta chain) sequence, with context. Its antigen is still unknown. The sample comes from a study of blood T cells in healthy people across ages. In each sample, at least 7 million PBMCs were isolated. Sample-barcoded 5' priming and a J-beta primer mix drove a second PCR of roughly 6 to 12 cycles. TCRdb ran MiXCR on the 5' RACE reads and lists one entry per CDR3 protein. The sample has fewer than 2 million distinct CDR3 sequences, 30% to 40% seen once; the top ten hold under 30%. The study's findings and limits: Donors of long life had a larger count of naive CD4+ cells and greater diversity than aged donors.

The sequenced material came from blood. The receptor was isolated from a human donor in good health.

As DNA, the CDR3 is TGTGCCAGCAGTGGCTCGGGTCCGAACACCGGGGAGCTGTTTTTT. This sequence encodes CASSGSGPNTGELFF. This chain joins TRBV2 and TRBJ2-2; no firm D call. The CDR3 runs to 15 residues. The ends were cut back, 4 bases at V and 0 bases at J, with 9 bases in the middle. In germline, CDR1 is SNHLY, CDR2 FYNNEI.